This T cell receptor beta chain was captured in a study of CD8+CD57+ T cells in acquired aplastic anemia. Patients who underwent sequencing had shown CD8+CD57+ cell expansion by flow cytometry. The use of genomic DNA as template underpinned the TCR beta VDJ and CDR3 profiling. TCRdb analysed the reads with MiXCR anew, one entry per CDR3 protein. Counted here are some 92,000 distinct CDR3 sequences, 55% to 75% occurring once; the ten biggest clones make up about 60%. This CDR3 is 12 amino acids long. The trim removed 3 bases at V and 6 bases at J, leaving 1 base unmatched. Germline loops: CDR1 DFQATT, CDR2 SNEGSKA (reference sequence).

The J gene is TRBJ1-4, the V gene TRBV20-1, with 7 bases identical to TRBD1. This clonotype was sampled from a human donor with aplastic anemia. The sample taken for sequencing was sorted CD4+, CD8+, or CD8+CD57+ T cells (not recorded which) from PBMCs. The CDR3 sequence is CSASQGDEKLFF. The CDR3 DNA reads as TGCAGTGCTAGCCAGGGGGATGAAAAACTGTTTTTT.